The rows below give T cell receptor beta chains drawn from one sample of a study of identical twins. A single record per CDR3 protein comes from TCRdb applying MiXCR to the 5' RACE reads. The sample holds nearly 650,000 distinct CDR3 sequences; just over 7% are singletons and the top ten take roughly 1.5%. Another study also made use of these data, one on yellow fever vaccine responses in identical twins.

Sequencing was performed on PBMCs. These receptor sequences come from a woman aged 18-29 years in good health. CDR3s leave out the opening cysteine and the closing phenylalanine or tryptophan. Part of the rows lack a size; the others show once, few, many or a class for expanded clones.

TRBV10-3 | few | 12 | AITRTSGGGEQF
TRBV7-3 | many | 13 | ASSTGLAGRNEQF
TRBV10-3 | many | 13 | AISESGGGQETQY
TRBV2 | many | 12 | ASRGQGALETQY
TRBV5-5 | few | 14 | ASSLVLAGLENEQF
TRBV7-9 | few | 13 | ASSTGFRYTGELF
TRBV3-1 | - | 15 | ACSPLSTSGSYNEQF
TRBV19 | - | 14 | ASSIKGGSSYNEQF
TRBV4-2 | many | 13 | ASSPQLAGTGELF
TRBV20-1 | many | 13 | SAPRRSGRSYEQY
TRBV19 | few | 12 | ASSISGASYEQY
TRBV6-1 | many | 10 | ASSEPADTQY
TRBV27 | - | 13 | ASSIRTGLNTEAF
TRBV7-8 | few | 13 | ASSLRAVTTDTQY
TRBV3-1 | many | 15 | ASSPRTSGSIYNEQF
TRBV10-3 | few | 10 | ATTEGQETQY
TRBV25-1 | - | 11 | ASSRGEQDTQY
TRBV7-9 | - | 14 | ASSVFGGKEADTQY
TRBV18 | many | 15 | ASSPPSGAPNTGELF
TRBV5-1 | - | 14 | ASSPQGGAGFYEQY
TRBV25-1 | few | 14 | ASSDRGRTGSYEQY
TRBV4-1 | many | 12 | ASSQDLRGWSYT
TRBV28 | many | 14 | ASSLGASAFLNEQF
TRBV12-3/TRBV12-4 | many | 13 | ASSPRTRNTGELF
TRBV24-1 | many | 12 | ATSDVDSPYEQY
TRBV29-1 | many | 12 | SVDRTGTSYEQY
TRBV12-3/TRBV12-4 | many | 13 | ASSLFGSRGNTIY
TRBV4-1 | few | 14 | ASSQPPGQGGSEQF
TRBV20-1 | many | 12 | SARDRYRVHGYT
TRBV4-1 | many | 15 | ASSQDGKGEPTGELF
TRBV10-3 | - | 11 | ATARVRDGELF
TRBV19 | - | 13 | ASSHLAGDHNEQF
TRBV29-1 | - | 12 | SVEEQNQNQPQH
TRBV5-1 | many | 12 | ASSTRTGGEGYT
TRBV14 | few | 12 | ASSLRGAKNIQY
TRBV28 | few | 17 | ASSSFPRDRGWDDTEAF
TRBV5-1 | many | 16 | ASSLGSGRFKSTDTQY
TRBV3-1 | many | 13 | ASSQEGGETDTQY
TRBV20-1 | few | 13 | SAREKGGWDYGYT
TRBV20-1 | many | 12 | SARGGTGNQPQH
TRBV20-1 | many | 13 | SAIRPYSPKYEQY
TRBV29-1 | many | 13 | SVVREARASDTQY
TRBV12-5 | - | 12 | ASGAGTGLNEQF
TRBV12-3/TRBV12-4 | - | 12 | ASSTSTNTGELF